These 17 T cell receptor beta chains were all obtained from the same sample, sequenced in a study of cytomegalovirus exposure and HLA in healthy donors (dated by TCRdb to about 2017). Libraries were prepared through the immunoSEQ multiplex PCR assay. TCRdb provides this immuneACCESS table in a form limited to in-frame rearrangements. Some clones are lacking; in checked studies, under half of them reflect an unresolved V gene, and why the rest are absent is not known. In all, the sample holds hundreds of thousands of clones, and less than 90% of those were seen once. The ten largest clones capture 4.5% to 6% of the sample. Sequencing input: PBMCs. These receptors originate from a woman under 30 in good health and CMV-seronegative.

This clone was observed a few times. The chain joins TRBV27 to TRBJ2-7; D is possibly TRBD1 or TRBD2 (6 bases each). Germline values: CDR1 MNHEY, CDR2 SMNVEV (reference sequence). The CDR3 is made up of 15 amino acids. V was trimmed by 6 bases and J by 2 bases, leaving 17 bases between them. The CDR3 DNA reads as TGTGCCAGCAGGTTCGGGGGCGCTTTCACCTACGAGCAGTACTTC. Its translation is CASRFGGAFTYEQYF.

As to this clone: Additional DNA sequences in this sample encode the identical CDR3. The chain combines TRBV9 with TRBJ1-1; D remains unclear. Germline assignment: CDR1 SGDLS and CDR2 YYNGEE. This CDR3 region has 14 residues. The V gene lost 0 bases and the J gene lost 0 bases, with 6 bases spanning the gap. CDR3 DNA: TGTGCCAGCAGCGTAGCGGGGTTGAACACTGAAGCTTTCTTT. It codes for CASSVAGLNTEAFF.

The J gene is TRBJ1-5, the V gene TRBV28; perhaps TRBD1 as D (6 bases). V was clipped by 3 bases and J by 7 bases, with 10 bases between them. CDR1 and CDR2 (germline): MDHEN, SYDVKM. The CDR3 is made up of 13 amino acids. The CDR3 sequence: CASSFGTTQPQHF. CDR3 nucleotide sequence: TGTGCCAGCAGTTTCGGGACAACGCAGCCCCAGCATTTT. Supplemented by reference TRBV28 and TRBJ1-5, the full variable domain reads DVKVTQSSRYLVKRTGEKVFLECVQDMDHENMFWYRQDPGLGLRLIYFSYDVKMKEKGDIPEGYSVSREKKERFSLILESASTNQTSMYLCASSFGTTQPQHFGDGTRLSIL.

This clone was recorded only once. The chain joins TRBV7-3 to TRBJ2-3, with D possibly being TRBD1 (5 bases). CDR1 is SGHTA, CDR2 FQGTGA, per germline. The V gene lost 3 bases and the J gene lost 4 bases, with 8 bases spanning the gap. The CDR3 is 13 residues long. CDR3 bases: TGTGCCAGCAGCTTCGGCAGGGCAGATACGCAGTATTTT. Protein product: CASSFGRADTQYF.

The chain employs TRBV10-1 and TRBJ2-3, with 7 bases lining up with TRBD1. With V trimmed by 6 bases and J by 3 bases, 3 bases remained unmatched. This CDR3 is 13 amino acids long. The germline gives CDR1 WNHNN, CDR2 SYGVQD (reference sequence). CDR3 residues: CASSDRATDTQYF. DNA for the CDR3: TGCGCCAGCAGCGACAGGGCGACAGATACGCAGTATTTT.

This clone was recorded once. The chain joins TRBV27 to TRBJ2-3, with 8 bases identical to TRBD2. The junction had 9 bases not matched to a gene; V was cut back by 5 bases and J by 2 bases. Germline-derived CDR1 and CDR2 are MNHEY and SMNVEV (reference sequence). CDR3 size: 16 residues. CDR3 bases: TGTGCCAGCAGTCTAGCGGGCCCCACGATCACAGATACGCAGTATTTT. Protein product: CASSLAGPTITDTQYF.

The chain employs TRBV5-1 and TRBJ1-1; D uncertain. The germline V gene encodes CDR1 SGHRS and CDR2 YFSETQ. The CDR3 extends over 15 amino acids. Trimming took off 0 bases at V and 3 bases at J, with 12 bases between the two ends. CDR3 amino acids: CASSLVGGGDTEAFF. The CDR3 DNA is TGCGCCAGCAGCTTGGTGGGAGGCGGAGACACTGAAGCTTTCTTT.

The rearrangement links TRBV4-2 to TRBJ2-5; D is unclear. This CDR3 has 15 amino acids. Germline CDR1 is LGHNA and CDR2 is YNFKEQ. Between the trimmed V and J ends, which lost 0 bases and 3 bases, there was a span of 11 bases. CDR3 bases: TGTGCCAGCAGCCAAGACCCGGTCTCGAAAGAGACCCAGTACTTC. Translation: CASSQDPVSKETQYF.

The rearrangement uses TRBV6-5 and TRBJ1-4; D is possibly TRBD1 (6 bases). With 6 bases removed from V and 6 bases from J, the gap between germline ends came to 11 bases. The CDR3 is made up of 13 amino acids. Germline-derived CDR1 and CDR2 are MNHEY and SVGAGI. Here the CDR3 reads CASSPAGDEKLFF. For the CDR3, the DNA is TGTGCCAGCAGCCCCGCAGGGGATGAAAAACTGTTTTTT.

The V call is TRBV2, the J call TRBJ2-1, with D tentatively TRBD1 or TRBD2 (5 bases each). There are 14 residues in the CDR3. Trimming removed 8 bases at V and 7 bases at J, with 18 bases between. CDR1 is SNHLY, CDR2 FYNNEI, per germline. The CDR3 sequence: CASLGVRGTNEQFF. CDR3 nucleotide sequence: TGTGCCAGCTTGGGGGTTCGGGGTACTAATGAGCAGTTCTTC.

V and J are TRBV5-1 and TRBJ1-4, with TRBD1 matching over 8 bases. Germline trimming cut 5 bases from V and 5 bases from J; bases unmatched to any gene: 5. This CDR3 spans 14 amino acids. CDR1 is SGHRS, CDR2 YFSETQ, per germline. CDR3 bases: TGCGCCAGCAGACGGACAGGGTGGAATGAAAAACTGTTTTTT. Amino acid sequence: CASRRTGWNEKLFF.

V gene TRBV2 combines with J gene TRBJ1-2; D unresolved. CDR3 length: 14 amino acids. Per germline, CDR1 SNHLY and CDR2 FYNNEI. The V end lost 8 bases, the J end lost 6 bases, and 19 bases lay between the germline ends. CDR3 bases: TGTGCCAGCGGATGGGAAACTAGGGAAGATGGCTACACCTTC. Its protein is CASGWETREDGYTF.

This chain connects TRBV2 to TRBJ1-1, with no clear D. The CDR3 spans 14 residues. V lost 6 bases and J lost 2, with 13 bases in between. Germline CDR1 SNHLY, CDR2 FYNNEI. CDR3 protein: CASRYASVNTEAFF. The CDR3 DNA reads as TGTGCCAGCAGATATGCCAGTGTTAACACTGAAGCTTTCTTT.

This chain links TRBV6-1 with TRBJ2-5, with 8 bases lining up with TRBD1. Unmatched junction bases numbered 8, after V lost 9 bases and J lost 5 bases. CDR1 and CDR2 (germline): MNHNS, SASEGT. CDR3 length: 13 amino acids. CDR3 DNA: TGTGCCAGTCAGAGACAGGGGACCGAGACCCAGTACTTC. Translation: CASQRQGTETQYF.

The chain joins TRBV28 to TRBJ2-1, with 7 bases lining up with TRBD2. The CDR3 runs 12 residues. The germline gives CDR1 MDHEN, CDR2 SYDVKM. Unmatched junction bases numbered 7, after V lost 8 bases and J lost 9 bases. This CDR3 is CASVLRGGEQFF. The CDR3 coding sequence is TGTGCCAGCGTCCTTCGCGGGGGTGAGCAGTTCTTC. The full variable domain, its missing parts supplied by reference TRBV28 and TRBJ2-1, is DVKVTQSSRYLVKRTGEKVFLECVQDMDHENMFWYRQDPGLGLRLIYFSYDVKMKEKGDIPEGYSVSREKKERFSLILESASTNQTSMYLCASVLRGGEQFFGPGTRLTVL.

J is TRBJ2-5 and V is TRBV5-1; 10 positions agree with TRBD1. Germline V gene data show CDR1 as SGHRS and CDR2 as YFSETQ. V lost 5 bases, J lost 5 bases, and 9 bases stayed unmatched. The CDR3 has 15 residues. CDR3 sequence: CASSRWDRGGETQYF. In nucleotides, the CDR3 is TGCGCCAGCAGTCGATGGGACAGGGGCGGGGAGACCCAGTACTTC.

CDR3 coding DNA: TGCGCCAGCAGCCTGTCCACAGGGATGAATCAGCCCCAGCATTTT. This sequence encodes CASSLSTGMNQPQHF. The rearrangement joins TRBV4-1 to TRBJ1-5; possibly TRBD1 for D (6 bases). CDR3 length: 15 amino acids. Looked up from germline, CDR1 is MGHRA and CDR2 is YSYEKL. V was cut by 4 bases and J by 4 bases, with 14 bases left in between.